Included here is one TCR beta chain sequence, with context. These data come from a study of control samples from healthy donors and cancer patients. CDR3 length equals 13 residues. Germline V gene data show CDR1 as LNHDA and CDR2 as SQIVND (reference sequence). V was trimmed by 10 bases and J by 0 bases, leaving 12 bases between them. Assay used: immunoSEQ multiplex PCR; TCRdb lists only in-frame clones, some missing. Among about 100,000 clones listed, roughly 90% were seen once. This chain uses TRBV19 with TRBJ1-1; D perhaps matches TRBD1 (5 bases). The sample comprised blood. The clonotype originates from a woman in her fifties or sixties in good health. CDR3 bases: TGTGCCACCCAGCGACAGATGAACACTGAAGCTTTCTTT. Amino acids: CATQRQMNTEAFF.